These 10 T cell receptor beta chains originate from one sample sequenced in a study of radiotherapy plus CTLA-4 blockade in lung cancer (dated by TCRdb to about 2018). The library was produced with the immunoSEQ multiplex PCR assay. The source is immuneACCESS, and TCRdb retained only in-frame sequences with V and J called. Part of the clones is not carried over; for the studies checked, unresolved V genes explain less than half of this, and the remainder is unexplained. A total of tens of thousands of clones appear in this sample, less than 85% of them only once. The leading ten clones occupy around 17% of the sample. This specimen was peripheral blood, taken from a patient treated with radiotherapy plus ipilimumab. The receptors originated from a human donor with non-small cell lung cancer who had a complete response to radiotherapy plus ipilimumab.

The chain joins TRBV11-3 to TRBJ2-3, with 8 bases lining up with TRBD1. The CDR3 extends over 14 amino acids. The V and J ends lost 5 bases and 7 bases, in that order; junction bases with no gene match: 8. Germline V gives CDR1 SGHNT, CDR2 YENEEA. The CDR3 DNA sequence: TGTGCCAGCAGCAGTGACAGGGGCAGGCATACGCAGTATTTT. It codes for CASSSDRGRHTQYF.

The V and J genes are TRBV6-1 and TRBJ1-4; no definite D call. Trimming removed 1 base at V and 6 bases at J, with 6 bases between. CDR3 length: 13 residues. From germline, CDR1 is MNHNS and CDR2 SASEGT. This CDR3 is CASSEVIDEKLFF. DNA for the CDR3: TGTGCCAGCAGTGAAGTTATTGATGAAAAACTGTTTTTT.

The chain carries TRBV4-3 and TRBJ2-3; weak D call: TRBD2 (6 bases). The CDR3 is 13 residues long. V was shortened by 3 bases and J by 3 bases, with 7 bases between the two germline ends. Germline V gene sequence: CDR1 LGHNA, CDR2 YSLEER. The CDR3 sequence: CASSQGLTDTQYF. DNA of the CDR3: TGCGCCAGCAGCCAGGGACTTACAGATACGCAGTATTTT.

J is TRBJ2-1 and V is TRBV29-1; the match to TRBD1 covers 8 bases. The CDR3 consists of 13 residues. Trimming cost V 7 bases and J 3 bases; bases outside gene matches: 5. Looked up from germline, CDR1 is SQVTM and CDR2 is ANQGSEA. CDR3 sequence reads: CSAQDRVYNEQFF. The CDR3 DNA reads TGCAGCGCCCAGGACAGGGTCTACAATGAGCAGTTCTTC.

This clone was observed a handful of times. The chain carries TRBV7-9 and TRBJ1-4; tentative D call: TRBD1 (6 bases). V was trimmed by 5 bases and J by 7 bases, leaving 20 bases between them. This CDR3 contains 16 residues. The germline V gene has CDR1 SEHNR and CDR2 FQNEAQ (reference sequence). CDR3 nucleotides: TGTGCCAGCAGCCTGACACAGGGCTTTGGGGTTGAAAAACTGTTTTTT. This codes for CASSLTQGFGVEKLFF.

A remark on this clone: Other DNA sequences of this sample code for an identical CDR3. The gene calls are TRBV15 and TRBJ2-1; 7 nucleotides align to TRBD1. V was clipped by 1 base and J by 7 bases; unmatched bases: 4. This CDR3 has 14 amino acids. The germline V gene encodes CDR1 LNHNV and CDR2 YYDKDF (reference sequence). DNA for the CDR3: TGTGCCACCAGCAGAGGACAGGGTGGGAATGAGCAGTTCTTC. This sequence encodes CATSRGQGGNEQFF.

This chain links TRBV7-2 with TRBJ1-2; 8 bases align to TRBD1. Trimming at V came to 5 bases and at J to 4 bases, leaving 6 bases not matched to a gene. This CDR3 is built from 14 residues. Germline assignment: CDR1 SGHTA and CDR2 FQGNSA. CDR3 protein: CASSQDRGGYGYTF. CDR3 DNA sequence: TGTGCCAGCAGCCAAGACAGGGGAGGCTATGGCTACACCTTC.

The rearrangement links TRBV9 to TRBJ1-6, with D unresolved. The CDR3 sequence is 13 residues long. Germline V lookup: CDR1 SGDLS, CDR2 YYNGEE. Between the trimmed V and J ends, which lost 1 base and 9 bases, there was a span of 8 bases. The CDR3 nucleotides are TGTGCCAGCAGCGTACTGGGCAGTTCACCCCTCCACTTT. Translating gives CASSVLGSSPLHF.

J is TRBJ2-2 and V is TRBV9; tentative D call: TRBD2 (5 bases). CDR1 and CDR2 (germline): SGDLS, YYNGEE. V lost 0 bases and J lost 5, with 20 bases in between. The CDR3 has 18 amino acids. CDR3 bases: TGTGCCAGCAGCGTAGATTATTTGAAGATGAGGGAAACCGGGGAGCTGTTTTTT. This translates into CASSVDYLKMRETGELFF.

The rearrangement uses TRBV7-2 and TRBJ2-7; D possibly corresponds to TRBD1 (6 bases). This CDR3 has 15 residues. The germline V gene has CDR1 SGHTA and CDR2 FQGNSA. Trimming took off 7 bases at V and 3 bases at J, with 19 bases between the two ends. The CDR3 loop is CASTPSRTALYEQYF. The CDR3 coding sequence is TGTGCCAGCACCCCCTCCCGGACAGCCCTCTACGAGCAGTACTTC.